This T cell receptor (beta chain) originates from a study of blood T cell repertoires in COVID-19. As for the study in general: The study drew acute and convalescent COVID-19 samples from the United States, Italy and Spain. The analysed material was cDNA or gDNA that came from T cells, B-cell-depleted T cells, or PBMCs.

Germline V lookup: CDR1 SGHKS, CDR2 YYEKEE (reference sequence). Trimming took 2 bases from V and 0 from J, leaving 11 bases between them. The CDR3 runs 16 residues. In the authors' methods: Reference gene primer amplification yielded estimated nucleated cell counts. Libraries were prepared by immunoSEQ multiplex PCR; TCRdb keeps only in-frame clonotypes and omits some of them. V and J calls plus clone size are reproduced from that table; the DNA served to infer D and trimming. The sample consists of about 200,000 clones, approximately 80% of them appearing once. This TCR was recovered from a human donor in a cohort sampled during active COVID-19. The chain employs TRBV5-5 and TRBJ1-4; D gene unclear. The specimen was peripheral blood. The CDR3 DNA reads TGTGCCAGCAGCTTTAGGACTGTCTCAACTAATGAAAAACTGTTTTTT. Protein sequence: CASSFRTVSTNEKLFF.